Listed here are 4 T cell receptor beta chains from one sample, sequenced in a study of radiotherapy plus CTLA-4 blockade in lung cancer. Clones were read by immunoSEQ multiplex PCR, and TCRdb kept only the in-frame ones, dropping some. The repertoire holds some 110,000 clones, with more than 65% as singletons. The specimen comprised peripheral blood, sampled from a patient treated with radiotherapy plus ipilimumab. The receptors were gathered from a human donor with non-small cell lung cancer who had a partial response to radiotherapy plus ipilimumab.

This chain joins TRBV9 and TRBJ2-5, with a weak D call TRBD1 (5 bases). The DNA matches TRBJ2-7 better at its end, which makes the J call doubtful. This CDR3 has 15 residues. The germline V gene encodes CDR1 SGDLS and CDR2 YYNGEE. CDR3 sequence: CASSVAQAPSYEQYF. The CDR3 DNA sequence: TGTGCCAGCAGCGTCGCACAGGCCCCCTCCTACGAGCAGTACTTC.

The rearrangement joins TRBV19 to TRBJ1-1; no reliable D call. The CDR3 is 11 residues long. The V end lost 6 bases, the J end lost 7 bases, and 9 bases lay between the germline ends. The germline V gene has CDR1 LNHDA and CDR2 SQIVND (reference sequence). The CDR3 nucleotides read TGTGCCAGTAGCTTTAATCTTGAAGCTTTCTTT. Protein: CASSFNLEAFF.

The chain links TRBV29-1 to TRBJ1-1; possible D gene TRBD1, 5 bases. V lost 5 bases to trimming and J lost 4 bases, with 8 bases between them. The CDR3 is made up of 11 amino acids. The germline V gene encodes CDR1 SQVTM and CDR2 ANQGSEA. The CDR3 DNA is TGCAGCGTTCAGGGTTCCACTGAAGCTTTCTTT. Protein: CSVQGSTEAFF.

The V gene is TRBV6-6, the J gene TRBJ2-7, with D perhaps matching TRBD1 (6 bases). Trimming shortened V by 5 bases and J by 6 bases, and 8 bases separated the two germline ends. The CDR3 extends over 11 amino acids. Germline V gives CDR1 MNHNY, CDR2 SVGAGI (reference sequence). CDR3 protein: CASSTGREQYF. As DNA, the CDR3 is TGTGCCAGCAGTACAGGGCGCGAGCAGTACTTC.